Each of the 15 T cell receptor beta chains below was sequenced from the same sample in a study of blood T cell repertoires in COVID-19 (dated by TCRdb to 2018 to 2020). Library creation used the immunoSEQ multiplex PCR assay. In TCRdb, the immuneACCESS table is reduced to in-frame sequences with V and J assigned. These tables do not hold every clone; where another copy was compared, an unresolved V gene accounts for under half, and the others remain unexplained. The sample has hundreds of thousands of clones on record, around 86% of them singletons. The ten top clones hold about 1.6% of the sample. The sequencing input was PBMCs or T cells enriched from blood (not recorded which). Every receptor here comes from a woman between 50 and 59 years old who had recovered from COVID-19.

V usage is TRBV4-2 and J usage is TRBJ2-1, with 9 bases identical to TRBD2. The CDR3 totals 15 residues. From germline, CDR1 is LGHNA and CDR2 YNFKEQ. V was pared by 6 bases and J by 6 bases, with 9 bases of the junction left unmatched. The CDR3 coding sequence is TGTGCCAGCAGGCAGGTAGCGGGAGAAATCAATGAGCAGTTCTTC. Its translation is CASRQVAGEINEQFF.

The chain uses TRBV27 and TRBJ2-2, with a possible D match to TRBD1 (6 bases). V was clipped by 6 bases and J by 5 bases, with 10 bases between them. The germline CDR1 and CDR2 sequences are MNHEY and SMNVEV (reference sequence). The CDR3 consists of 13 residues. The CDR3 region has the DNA TGTGCCAGCAGACCACAGGGTACCGGGGAGCTGTTTTTT. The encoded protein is CASRPQGTGELFF.

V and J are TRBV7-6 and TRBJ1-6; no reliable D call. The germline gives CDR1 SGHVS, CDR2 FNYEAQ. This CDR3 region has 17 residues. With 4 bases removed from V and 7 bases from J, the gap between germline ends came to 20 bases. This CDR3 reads CASSSYTPAGRNSPLHF. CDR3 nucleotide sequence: TGTGCCAGCAGCTCCTACACCCCCGCGGGCAGAAATTCACCCCTCCACTTT.

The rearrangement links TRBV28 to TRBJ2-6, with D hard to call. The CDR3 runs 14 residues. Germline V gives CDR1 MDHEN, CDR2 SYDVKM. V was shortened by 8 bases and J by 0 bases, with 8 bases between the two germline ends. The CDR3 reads CASLEDSGANVLTF. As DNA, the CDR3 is TGTGCCAGCCTTGAGGACTCTGGGGCCAACGTCCTGACTTTC.

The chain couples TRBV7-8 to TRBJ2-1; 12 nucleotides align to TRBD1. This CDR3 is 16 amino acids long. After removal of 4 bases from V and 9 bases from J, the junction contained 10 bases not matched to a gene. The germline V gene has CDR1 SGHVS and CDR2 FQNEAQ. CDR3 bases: TGTGCCAGCAGCTCCGGGACAGGGGGCCCCGGGGGTGAGCAGTTCTTC. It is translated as CASSSGTGGPGGEQFF.

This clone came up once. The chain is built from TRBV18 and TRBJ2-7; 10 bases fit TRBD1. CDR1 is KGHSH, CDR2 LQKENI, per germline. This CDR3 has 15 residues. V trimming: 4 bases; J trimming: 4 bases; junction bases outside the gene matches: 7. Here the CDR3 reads CASSLGQGSTYEQYF. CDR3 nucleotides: TGTGCCAGCTCACTGGGACAGGGGTCTACTTACGAGCAGTACTTC.

Written as DNA, the CDR3 is TGTGCCAGCAGTTACCGAATAGCAGTCGTATATACGCAGTATTTT. As protein: CASSYRIAVVYTQYF. The V call is TRBV6-2 or TRBV6-3, the J call TRBJ2-3; no clear D gene. CDR1 and CDR2 (germline): MNHEY, SVGEGT. This CDR3 spans 15 amino acids. V lost 2 bases, J lost 7 bases, and 16 bases lay in between.

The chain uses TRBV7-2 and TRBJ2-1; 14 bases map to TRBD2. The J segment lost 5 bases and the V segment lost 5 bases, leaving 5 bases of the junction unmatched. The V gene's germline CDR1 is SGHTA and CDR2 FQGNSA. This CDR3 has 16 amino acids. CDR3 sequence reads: CASSQGLAGGNNEQFF. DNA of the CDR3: TGTGCCAGCAGCCAAGGACTAGCGGGAGGTAACAATGAGCAGTTCTTC.

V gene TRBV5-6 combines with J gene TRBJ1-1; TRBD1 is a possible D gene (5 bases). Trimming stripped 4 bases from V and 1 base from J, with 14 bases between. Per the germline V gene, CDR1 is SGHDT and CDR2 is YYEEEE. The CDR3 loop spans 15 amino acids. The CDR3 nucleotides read TGTGCCAGCAGCCCTGGGGGGGGATGGAACACTGAAGCTTTCTTT. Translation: CASSPGGGWNTEAFF.

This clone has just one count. CDR3 amino acids: CASSQEGHRNTIYF. The CDR3 bases are TGTGCCAGCAGCCAAGAGGGACATCGGAACACCATATATTTT. V is TRBV3-1 (or the pseudogene TRBV3-2) and J is TRBJ1-3, with D tentatively TRBD1 (6 bases). CDR3 length: 14 amino acids. Germline CDR1 is LGHDT and CDR2 is YNNKEL (reference sequence). V was cut by 0 bases and J by 7 bases, with 10 bases left in between.

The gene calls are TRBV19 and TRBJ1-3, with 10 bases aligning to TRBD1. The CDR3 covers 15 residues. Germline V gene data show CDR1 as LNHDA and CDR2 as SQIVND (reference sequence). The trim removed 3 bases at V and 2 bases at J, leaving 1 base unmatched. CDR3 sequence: CASSIGTGAGNTIYF. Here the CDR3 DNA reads TGTGCCAGTAGTATCGGGACAGGGGCTGGAAACACCATATATTTT.

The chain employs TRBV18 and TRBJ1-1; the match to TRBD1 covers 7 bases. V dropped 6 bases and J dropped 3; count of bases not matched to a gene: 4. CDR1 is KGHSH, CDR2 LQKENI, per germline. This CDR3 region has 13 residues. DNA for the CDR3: TGTGCCAGCTCGTTAGGGACAGACACTGAAGCTTTCTTT. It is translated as CASSLGTDTEAFF.

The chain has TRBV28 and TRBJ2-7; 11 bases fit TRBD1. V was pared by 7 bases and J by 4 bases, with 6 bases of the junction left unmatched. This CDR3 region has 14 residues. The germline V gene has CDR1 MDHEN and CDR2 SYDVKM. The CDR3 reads CASTPGTGGYEQYF. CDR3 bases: TGTGCCAGCACTCCCGGGACAGGGGGTTACGAGCAGTACTTC.

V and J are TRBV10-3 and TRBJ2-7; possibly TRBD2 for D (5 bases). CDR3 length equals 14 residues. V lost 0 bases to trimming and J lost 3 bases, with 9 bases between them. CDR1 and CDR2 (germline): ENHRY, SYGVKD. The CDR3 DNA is TGTGCCATCAGTGAGTCGATTGCGGGCTACGAGCAGTACTTC. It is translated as CAISESIAGYEQYF.

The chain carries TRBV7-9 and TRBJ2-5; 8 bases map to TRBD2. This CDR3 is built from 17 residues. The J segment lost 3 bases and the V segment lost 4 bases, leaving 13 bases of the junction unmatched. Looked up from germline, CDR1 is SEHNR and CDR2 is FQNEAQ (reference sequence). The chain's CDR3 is CASSSHRTGTSEETQYF. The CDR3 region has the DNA TGTGCCAGCAGCTCCCATCGCACCGGGACTAGTGAAGAGACCCAGTACTTC.